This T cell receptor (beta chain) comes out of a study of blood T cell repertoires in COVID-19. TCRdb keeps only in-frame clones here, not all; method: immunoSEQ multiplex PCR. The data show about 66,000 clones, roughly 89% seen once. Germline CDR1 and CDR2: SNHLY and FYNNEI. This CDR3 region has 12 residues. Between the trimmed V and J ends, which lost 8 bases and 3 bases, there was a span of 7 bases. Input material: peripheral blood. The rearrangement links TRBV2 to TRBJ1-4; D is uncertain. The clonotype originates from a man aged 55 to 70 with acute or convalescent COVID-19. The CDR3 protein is CASSIANEKLFF. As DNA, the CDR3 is TGTGCCAGCTCCATAGCTAATGAAAAACTGTTTTTT.